Shown below are 25 T cell receptor beta chains from a single sample sequenced in a study of T cell changes during pregnancy in multiple sclerosis (dated by TCRdb to the late 2010s). The library was built by means of the immunoSEQ multiplex PCR assay. TCRdb re-hosts the immuneACCESS table, in-frame sequences only. Its copies lack some clones; in the studies checked, an unresolved V gene accounts for under half of them, and the cause for the rest is not known. This sample comprises some 57,000 clones, about 90% of them detected only once. 0.4% to 0.5% of the sample is held by the ten biggest clonotypes. This sample comprised CD4+ T cells from peripheral blood mononuclear cells, obtained after pregnancy. These receptors were obtained from a female donor in good health, enrolled as a control in a pregnancy study.

The chain recombines TRBV9 with TRBJ1-3; 9 bases map to TRBD1. The CDR3 has 20 amino acids. Looked up from germline, CDR1 is SGDLS and CDR2 is YYNGEE. Trimming at V came to 3 bases and at J to 0 bases, leaving 16 bases not matched to a gene. The CDR3 sequence is CASSGSSGTGTGTSGNTIYF. The CDR3 DNA sequence: TGTGCCAGCAGCGGGAGCTCCGGGACAGGGACTGGGACCTCTGGAAACACCATATATTTT.

This rearrangement joins TRBV7-9 to TRBJ1-6, with a weak D call TRBD1 (5 bases). Germline loops: CDR1 SEHNR, CDR2 FQNEAQ (reference sequence). Between the trimmed V and J ends, which lost 1 base and 4 bases, there was a span of 11 bases. The length of the CDR3 is 16 residues. As DNA, the CDR3 is TGTGCCAGCAGCTTAGTCCCGGGGGGATATAATTCACCCCTCCACTTT. Amino acids: CASSLVPGGYNSPLHF.

The chain links TRBV6-1 to TRBJ1-4; TRBD1 might be the D (5 bases). V dropped 8 bases and J dropped 0 bases, with 10 bases sitting between them. The CDR3 consists of 14 residues. Germline loops: CDR1 MNHNS, CDR2 SASEGT. Here the CDR3 reads CASLPGSTNEKLFF. The CDR3 DNA reads as TGTGCCAGCTTACCAGGGTCAACTAATGAAAAACTGTTTTTT.

This clone was detected a few times. The chain is built from TRBV6-1 and TRBJ1-6, with unresolved D. This CDR3 has 11 amino acids. CDR1 is MNHNS and CDR2 is SASEGT in the germline V gene. Trimming took off 4 bases at V and 10 bases at J, with 5 bases between the two ends. Here the CDR3 DNA reads TGTGCCAGCAGTGTGGGCTCACCCCTCCACTTT. Translated: CASSVGSPLHF.

J is TRBJ2-1 and V is TRBV4-2; D not resolved. V was shortened by 6 bases and J by 0 bases, with 12 bases between the two germline ends. Germline lookup yields CDR1 LGHNA and CDR2 YNFKEQ. This CDR3 region has 15 residues. In nucleotides, the CDR3 is TGTGCCAGCAGGCTCTCAGGAAGCTCCTACAATGAGCAGTTCTTC. Protein product: CASRLSGSSYNEQFF.

Of note for this clone: At one end the junction does not follow the germline gene, possibly because of a read error. This chain uses TRBV9 with TRBJ2-2; TRBD1 matches 7 bases. CDR1 and CDR2 (germline): SGDLS, YYNGEE. The CDR3 is 16 residues long. For the CDR3, the DNA is TGTGCCAGCAACGTAGGGCCTTCACAGGGGAACGGGGAGCTGTTTTTT. This codes for CASNVGPSQGNGELFF.

This chain joins TRBV5-4 and TRBJ2-7; 7 nucleotides line up with TRBD1. Germline-derived CDR1 and CDR2 are SGHNT and YYREEE (reference sequence). The V segment lost 4 bases and the J segment 3 bases; nucleotides outside the gene matches: 7. This CDR3 is 14 amino acids long. CDR3 DNA sequence: TGTGCCAGCAGCAGACAGGGCTCTATCTACGAGCAGTACTTC. Its protein is CASSRQGSIYEQYF.

CDR3 region: CASSKDREKGYTF. The CDR3 nucleotides are TGCGCCAGCAGTAAAGACAGGGAGAAAGGCTACACCTTC. The rearrangement links TRBV4-1 to TRBJ1-2; 7 positions agree with TRBD1. CDR3 length: 13 residues. Germline values: CDR1 MGHRA, CDR2 YSYEKL. Unmatched junction bases numbered 9, after V lost 6 bases and J lost 8 bases.

V is TRBV10-3 and J is TRBJ1-4; 7 bases are a match to TRBD1. From germline, CDR1 is ENHRY and CDR2 SYGVKD. V was pared by 2 bases and J by 7 bases, with 7 bases of the junction left unmatched. The CDR3 is 15 residues long. The CDR3 DNA reads TGTGCCATCAGTGAGGAGGGGGCTGTGAGTGAAAAACTGTTTTTT. Translation gives CAISEEGAVSEKLFF.

V gene TRBV5-1 combines with J gene TRBJ1-6; possible D gene TRBD1, 6 bases. The ends were cut back, 6 bases at V and 7 bases at J, with 17 bases in the middle. Germline V gives CDR1 SGHRS, CDR2 YFSETQ. The CDR3 spans 15 residues. The CDR3 is CASMPDGTKNSPLHF. The CDR3 DNA follows: TGCGCCAGCATGCCGGACGGGACAAAAAATTCACCCCTCCACTTT.

CDR3 amino acids: CASSPGQFTEAFF. The CDR3 DNA sequence: TGTGCCAGCAGCCCCGGACAGTTCACTGAAGCTTTCTTT. V and J are TRBV7-9 and TRBJ1-1, with D tentatively TRBD1 (6 bases). Germline V gene sequence: CDR1 SEHNR, CDR2 FQNEAQ (reference sequence). V was shortened by 5 bases and J by 4 bases, with 11 bases between the two germline ends. The CDR3 extends over 13 amino acids.

The V and J genes are TRBV7-2 and TRBJ2-7, with 7 bases that match TRBD2. The J segment lost 2 bases and the V segment lost 5 bases, leaving 9 bases of the junction unmatched. The CDR3 covers 15 residues. Per germline, CDR1 SGHTA and CDR2 FQGNSA. Here the CDR3 DNA reads TGTGCCAGCAGCACCCGGACTAGTTCCGCCTACGAGCAGTACTTC. This codes for CASSTRTSSAYEQYF.

The rearrangement joins TRBV19 to TRBJ1-5; TRBD1 aligns across 9 bases. Germline assignment: CDR1 LNHDA and CDR2 SQIVND (reference sequence). The CDR3 covers 15 residues. J was trimmed by 8 bases and V by 3 bases; bases with no gene match: 8. CDR3 DNA sequence: TGTGCCAGTAGTATTGGGACAGGGTATGATGAGCCCCAGCATTTT. Its translation: CASSIGTGYDEPQHF.

This chain joins TRBV6-1 and TRBJ2-3; D perhaps matches TRBD1 (7 bases). From germline, CDR1 is MNHNS and CDR2 SASEGT. This CDR3 is built from 14 residues. Trimming pared 4 bases from V and 4 bases from J, leaving 12 bases between. This CDR3 reads CASSAGGLADTQYF. The CDR3, as DNA: TGTGCCAGCAGTGCAGGGGGGTTGGCAGATACGCAGTATTTT.

The CDR3 coding sequence is TGTGCTAGTGGCCCAGGTCGGGGCCGGGAGGTGGAGGCCAAAAACATTCAGTACTTC. This encodes CASGPGRGREVEAKNIQYF. V gene TRBV12-5 combines with J gene TRBJ2-4, with 7 positions matching TRBD2. The length of the CDR3 is 19 residues. CDR1 and CDR2 (germline): LGHNT, FRNRAP. Trimming removed 6 bases from V and 1 base from J; junction bases left unmatched: 18.

V is TRBV7-9 and J is TRBJ1-1; 11 bases agree with TRBD1. Germline V gene data show CDR1 as SEHNR and CDR2 as FQNEAQ (reference sequence). J lost 6 bases, V lost 2 bases, and 8 bases had no gene match. The CDR3 totals 16 residues. CDR3 in amino acids: CASSLSSGTGGAEAFF. In DNA, the CDR3 is TGTGCCAGCAGCTTATCATCCGGGACAGGGGGGGCTGAAGCTTTCTTT.

The chain combines TRBV4-3 with TRBJ2-3, with 11 nucleotides matching TRBD1. The CDR3 sequence is 16 residues long. Germline V lookup: CDR1 LGHNA, CDR2 YSLEER. V shed 1 base, J shed 5 bases, and the junction held 5 bases outside the gene matches. The CDR3 region is CASSQGTGGWEDTQYF. The CDR3 DNA is TGCGCCAGCAGCCAAGGGACAGGGGGCTGGGAAGATACGCAGTATTTT.

This chain connects TRBV6-1 to TRBJ1-6; no clear D. Trimming removed 3 bases from V and 0 bases from J, with 3 bases in between. The germline CDR1 and CDR2 sequences are MNHNS and SASEGT. CDR3 size: 14 residues. The CDR3 bases are TGTGCCAGCAGTGACAGCTCCTATAATTCACCCCTCCACTTT. It specifies CASSDSSYNSPLHF.

The chain couples TRBV6-4 to TRBJ1-6; 7 bases align to TRBD1. The CDR3 consists of 14 residues. The germline V gene has CDR1 MRHNA and CDR2 SNTAGT. V dropped 6 bases and J dropped 10; count of bases not matched to a gene: 9. CDR3 region: CASSPDRVGSPLHF. For the CDR3, the DNA is TGTGCCAGCAGCCCAGACAGGGTAGGCTCACCCCTCCACTTT.

This clone was seen just once. The chain couples TRBV27 to TRBJ1-1; TRBD1 matches at 8 bases. V shed 5 bases and J 5 bases; nucleotides not matched to a gene: 10. The CDR3 runs to 15 residues. Germline CDR1 reads MNHEY; CDR2 reads SMNVEV (reference sequence). This CDR3 reads CASSLRQGRYTEAFF. CDR3 DNA sequence: TGTGCCAGCAGTCTTCGACAGGGGAGGTATACTGAAGCTTTCTTT.

The gene calls are TRBV5-6 and TRBJ1-1, with 10 bases that match TRBD1. Germline-derived CDR1 and CDR2 are SGHDT and YYEEEE. The CDR3 spans 17 residues. The trim removed 3 bases at V and 1 base at J, leaving 9 bases unmatched. CDR3 nucleotides: TGTGCCAGCAGCTCCCGACAGGGGGCCAACCAGAACACTGAAGCTTTCTTT. It codes for CASSSRQGANQNTEAFF.

The gene calls are TRBV2 and TRBJ2-3, with a possible D match to TRBD1 (6 bases). V dropped 4 bases and J dropped 6 bases, with 11 bases sitting between them. The CDR3 length is 13 residues. Germline V gene sequence: CDR1 SNHLY, CDR2 FYNNEI. CDR3 residues: CASSGGGGDTQYF. The CDR3, as DNA: TGTGCCAGCAGTGGAGGGGGTGGGGATACGCAGTATTTT.

The chain joins TRBV11-3 to TRBJ1-2, with D possibly TRBD1 on 5 matching bases. Germline lookup yields CDR1 SGHNT and CDR2 YENEEA. Trimming took 6 bases from V and 4 from J, leaving 9 bases between them. The CDR3 length is 12 residues. This CDR3 is CASSSDSYGYTF. The CDR3 region has the DNA TGTGCCAGCAGTTCAGACAGCTATGGCTACACCTTC.

This clone showed up just a few times. The CDR3 bases are TGTGCCAGCAGCCCCTTGCTGAGAGGCTACACCTTC. Its translation is CASSPLLRGYTF. The V and J genes are TRBV11-2 and TRBJ1-2; D remains unclear. Trimming took 5 bases from V and 8 from J, leaving 12 bases between them. CDR1 SGHAT and CDR2 FQNNGV come from the germline V gene. The CDR3 loop spans 12 amino acids. Combining the CDR3 with reference TRBV11-2 and TRBJ1-2 gives the whole variable domain EAGVAQSPRYKIIEKRQSVAFWCNPISGHATLYWYQQILGQGPKLLIQFQNNGVVDDSQLPKDRFSAERLKGVDSTLKIQPAKLEDSAVYLCASSPLLRGYTFGSGTRLTVV.

This clone occurred once. The rearrangement joins TRBV10-3 to TRBJ1-1; 9 bases agree with TRBD1. CDR1 ENHRY and CDR2 SYGVKD come from the germline V gene. Unmatched junction bases numbered 3, after V lost 6 bases and J lost 1 base. The CDR3 is made up of 14 amino acids. The CDR3: CAISGQGTNTEAFF. The CDR3 bases are TGTGCCATCAGCGGACAGGGGACGAACACTGAAGCTTTCTTT.